The TCR beta chain under discussion was sequenced for a study of T cell responses to AZD1222 COVID-19 vaccine. Findings of the study overall: The study found vaccine-associated CD4 TCRs spanning spike, dominant at 160-218 and 743-854.

The germline V gene encodes CDR1 MNHEY and CDR2 SMNVEV (reference sequence). This CDR3 spans 16 amino acids. V shed 5 bases, J shed 3 bases, and the junction held 10 bases outside the gene matches. Concerning this clone: Its target is unknown.

Here immunoSEQ multiplex PCR was the method, and the copy in TCRdb shows in-frame clones only, minus some. The table lists about 97,000 clones, over 75% of them singletons. Specimen: peripheral blood, collected 28 days after the second AZD1222 dose. The chain has TRBV27 and TRBJ2-1; 7 nucleotides align to TRBD1. This clonotype was obtained from an adult who received the AZD1222 COVID-19 vaccine. CDR3 nucleotides: TGTGCCAGCAGTCCTAGGTGGACAGGCCTCTACAATGAGCAGTTCTTC. Encoded protein: CASSPRWTGLYNEQFF.